This TCR beta chain was profiled in a study of control samples from healthy donors and cancer patients. This clone was recorded once. Sequencing was performed with immunoSEQ multiplex PCR; in TCRdb, only in-frame clones are kept and a portion is missing. The repertoire has under 150,000 clones, nearly 95% of them found once; the top ten carry less than 3.5%. With 5 bases clipped from V and 5 bases from J, the junction kept 5 bases outside the gene matches. This CDR3 contains 14 residues. Germline V lookup: CDR1 SGHNT, CDR2 YYREEE (reference sequence). This rearrangement joins TRBV5-4 to TRBJ2-3, with 10 bases lining up with TRBD1. The receptor was isolated from a man aged 25-45 years in good health. The specimen was blood. Here the CDR3 DNA reads TGTGCCAGCAGAACCGGGACAGGGGTAGATACGCAGTATTTT. It encodes CASRTGTGVDTQYF.